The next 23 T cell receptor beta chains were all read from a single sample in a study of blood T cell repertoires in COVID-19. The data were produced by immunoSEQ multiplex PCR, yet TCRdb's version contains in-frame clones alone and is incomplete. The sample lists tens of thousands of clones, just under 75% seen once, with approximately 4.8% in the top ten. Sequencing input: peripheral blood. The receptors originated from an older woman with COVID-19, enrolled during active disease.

The CDR3 region is CASGPQTVSDTIYF. CDR3 in DNA: TGTGCTAGTGGTCCCCAGACAGTGAGCGACACCATATATTTT. The J gene is TRBJ1-3, the V gene TRBV12-5; maybe TRBD1 (5 bases). The CDR3 is made up of 14 amino acids. The germline V gene has CDR1 LGHNT and CDR2 FRNRAP. Trimming pared 5 bases from V and 8 bases from J, leaving 16 bases between.

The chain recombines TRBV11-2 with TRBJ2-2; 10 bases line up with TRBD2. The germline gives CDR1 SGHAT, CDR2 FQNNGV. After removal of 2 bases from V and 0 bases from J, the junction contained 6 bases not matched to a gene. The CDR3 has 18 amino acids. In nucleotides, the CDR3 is TGTGCCAGCAGCTTACGTCTAGCGGGAGCCTCGAACACCGGGGAGCTGTTTTTT. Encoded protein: CASSLRLAGASNTGELFF. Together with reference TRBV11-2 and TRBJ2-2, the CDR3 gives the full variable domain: EAGVAQSPRYKIIEKRQSVAFWCNPISGHATLYWYQQILGQGPKLLIQFQNNGVVDDSQLPKDRFSAERLKGVDSTLKIQPAKLEDSAVYLCASSLRLAGASNTGELFFGEGSRLTVL.

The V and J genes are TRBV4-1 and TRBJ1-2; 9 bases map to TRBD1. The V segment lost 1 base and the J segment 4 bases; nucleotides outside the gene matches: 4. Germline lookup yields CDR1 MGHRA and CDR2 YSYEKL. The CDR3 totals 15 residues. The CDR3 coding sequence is TGCGCCAGCAGCCAAGGGGGGACAGGGCTCTATGGCTACACCTTC. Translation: CASSQGGTGLYGYTF.

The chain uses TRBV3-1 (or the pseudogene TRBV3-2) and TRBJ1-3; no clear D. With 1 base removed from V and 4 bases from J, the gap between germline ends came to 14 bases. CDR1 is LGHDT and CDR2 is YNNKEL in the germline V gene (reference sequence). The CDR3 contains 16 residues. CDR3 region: CASSQAAETYGNTIYF. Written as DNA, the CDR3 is TGTGCCAGCAGCCAAGCAGCGGAGACATACGGAAACACCATATATTTT.

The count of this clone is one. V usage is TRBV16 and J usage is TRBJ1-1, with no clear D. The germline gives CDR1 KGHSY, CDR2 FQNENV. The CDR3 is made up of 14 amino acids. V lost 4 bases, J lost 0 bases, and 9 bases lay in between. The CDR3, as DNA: TGTGCCAGCAGCCCTGTCGTTGTGAACACTGAAGCTTTCTTT. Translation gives CASSPVVVNTEAFF.

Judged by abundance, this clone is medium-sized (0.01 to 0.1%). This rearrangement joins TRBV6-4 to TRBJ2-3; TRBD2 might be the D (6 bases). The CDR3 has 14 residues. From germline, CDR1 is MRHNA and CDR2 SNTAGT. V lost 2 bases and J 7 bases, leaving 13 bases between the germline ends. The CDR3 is CASSDGLATNTQYF. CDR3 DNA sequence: TGTGCCAGCAGTGACGGGCTAGCGACGAATACGCAGTATTTT.

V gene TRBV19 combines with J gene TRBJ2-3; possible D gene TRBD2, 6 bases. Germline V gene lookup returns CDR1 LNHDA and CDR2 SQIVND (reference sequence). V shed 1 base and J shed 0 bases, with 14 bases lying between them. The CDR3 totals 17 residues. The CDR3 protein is CASSIVGREASTDTQYF. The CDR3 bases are TGTGCCAGTAGTATAGTAGGCAGGGAGGCTAGCACAGATACGCAGTATTTT.

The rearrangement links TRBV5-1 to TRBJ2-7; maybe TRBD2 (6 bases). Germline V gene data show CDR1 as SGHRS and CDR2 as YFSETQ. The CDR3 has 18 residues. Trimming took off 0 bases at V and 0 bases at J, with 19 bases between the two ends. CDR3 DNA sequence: TGCGCCAGCAGCTTGGGAAGGGGACTTACCTTTAGCTCCTACGAGCAGTACTTC. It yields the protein CASSLGRGLTFSSYEQYF.

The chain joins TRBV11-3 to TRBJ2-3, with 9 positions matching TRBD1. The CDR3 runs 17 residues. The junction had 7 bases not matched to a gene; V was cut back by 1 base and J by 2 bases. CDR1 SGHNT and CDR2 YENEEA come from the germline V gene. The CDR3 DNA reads TGTGCCAGCAGCTTAGGGACAGGGGCTCCTTCCACAGATACGCAGTATTTT. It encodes CASSLGTGAPSTDTQYF.

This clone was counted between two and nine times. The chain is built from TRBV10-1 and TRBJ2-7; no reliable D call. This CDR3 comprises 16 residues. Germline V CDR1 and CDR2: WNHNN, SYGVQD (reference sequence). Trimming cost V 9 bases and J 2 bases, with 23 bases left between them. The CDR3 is CARLIFSGHHTYEQYF. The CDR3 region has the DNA TGCGCCAGACTAATATTTTCGGGTCACCATACCTACGAGCAGTACTTC.

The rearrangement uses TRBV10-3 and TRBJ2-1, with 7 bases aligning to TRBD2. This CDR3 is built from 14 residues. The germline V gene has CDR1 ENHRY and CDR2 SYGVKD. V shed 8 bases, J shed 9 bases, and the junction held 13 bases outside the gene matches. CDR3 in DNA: TGTGCCATCGGGGGGAGGGGCGAACGGGGTGAGCAGTTCTTC. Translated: CAIGGRGERGEQFF.

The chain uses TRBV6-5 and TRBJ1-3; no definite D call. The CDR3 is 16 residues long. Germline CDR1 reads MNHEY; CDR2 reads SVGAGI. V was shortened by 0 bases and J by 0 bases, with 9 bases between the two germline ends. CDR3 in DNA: TGTGCCAGCAGTTACTCGGCGGGGAGCTCTGGAAACACCATATATTTT. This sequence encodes CASSYSAGSSGNTIYF.

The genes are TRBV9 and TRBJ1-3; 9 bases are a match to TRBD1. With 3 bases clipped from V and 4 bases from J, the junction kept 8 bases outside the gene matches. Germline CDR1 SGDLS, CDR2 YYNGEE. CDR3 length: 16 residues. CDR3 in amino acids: CASSATGTGSGNTIYF. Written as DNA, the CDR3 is TGTGCCAGCAGCGCGACCGGGACAGGGAGCGGAAACACCATATATTTT.

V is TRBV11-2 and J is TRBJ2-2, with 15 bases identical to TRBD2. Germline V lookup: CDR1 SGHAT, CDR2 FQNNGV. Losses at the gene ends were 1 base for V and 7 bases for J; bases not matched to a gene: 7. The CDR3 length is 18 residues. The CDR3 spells CASSLGTSGRAASGELFF. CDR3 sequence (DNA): TGTGCCAGCAGCTTAGGGACTAGCGGGAGGGCCGCGAGCGGGGAGCTGTTTTTT.

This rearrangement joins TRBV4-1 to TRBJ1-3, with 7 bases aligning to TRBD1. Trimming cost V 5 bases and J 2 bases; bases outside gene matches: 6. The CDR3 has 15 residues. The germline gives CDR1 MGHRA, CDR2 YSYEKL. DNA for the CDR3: TGCGCCAGCAGCGCACCCGACAGGGCTGGAAACACCATATATTTT. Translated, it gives CASSAPDRAGNTIYF.

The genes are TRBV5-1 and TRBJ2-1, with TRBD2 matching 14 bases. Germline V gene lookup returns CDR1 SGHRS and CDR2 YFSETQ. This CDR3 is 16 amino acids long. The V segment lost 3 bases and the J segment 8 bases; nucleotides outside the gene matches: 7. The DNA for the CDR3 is TGCGCCAGCAGCTCGGGACTAGCGGGAGAAGGGGATGAGCAGTTCTTC. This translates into CASSSGLAGEGDEQFF.

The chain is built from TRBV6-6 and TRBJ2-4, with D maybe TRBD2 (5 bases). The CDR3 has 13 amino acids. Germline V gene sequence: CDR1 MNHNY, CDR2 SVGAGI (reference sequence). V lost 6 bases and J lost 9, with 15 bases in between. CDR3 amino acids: CASRKRSRPIQYF. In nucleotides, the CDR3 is TGTGCCAGCAGGAAGCGGAGCCGTCCCATTCAGTACTTC.

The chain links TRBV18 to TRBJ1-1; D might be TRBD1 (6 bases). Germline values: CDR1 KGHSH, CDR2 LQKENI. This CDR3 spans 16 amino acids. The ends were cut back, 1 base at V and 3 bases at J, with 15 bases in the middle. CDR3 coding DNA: TGTGCCAGCTCACCACGGGCGGGGGCCGGGGACACTGAAGCTTTCTTT. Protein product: CASSPRAGAGDTEAFF. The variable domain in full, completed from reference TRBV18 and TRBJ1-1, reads NAGVMQNPRHLVRRRGQEARLRCSPMKGHSHVYWYRQLPEEGLKFMVYLQKENIIDESGMPKERFSAEFPKEGPSILRIQQVVRGDSAAYFCASSPRAGAGDTEAFFGQGTRLTVV.

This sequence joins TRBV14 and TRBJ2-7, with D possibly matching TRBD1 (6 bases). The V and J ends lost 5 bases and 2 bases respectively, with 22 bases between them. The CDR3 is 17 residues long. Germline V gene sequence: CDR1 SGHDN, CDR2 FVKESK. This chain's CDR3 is CASSKGGPGQRTYEQYF. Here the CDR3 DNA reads TGTGCCAGCAGCAAGGGTGGCCCGGGACAACGAACCTACGAGCAGTACTTC.

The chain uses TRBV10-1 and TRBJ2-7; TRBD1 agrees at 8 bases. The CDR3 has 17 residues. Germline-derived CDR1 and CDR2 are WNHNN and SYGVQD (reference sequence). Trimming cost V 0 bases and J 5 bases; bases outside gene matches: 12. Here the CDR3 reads CASSESNAQGVRDEQYV. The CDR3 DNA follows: TGCGCCAGCAGTGAGTCGAACGCACAGGGGGTCAGAGACGAGCAGTACGTC.

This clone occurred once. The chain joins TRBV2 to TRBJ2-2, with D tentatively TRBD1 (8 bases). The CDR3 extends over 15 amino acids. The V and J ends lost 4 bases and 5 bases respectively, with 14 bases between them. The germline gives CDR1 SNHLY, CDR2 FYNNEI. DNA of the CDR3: TGTGCCAGCAGTGTGGAACAGGGGGGGACCGGGGAGCTGTTTTTT. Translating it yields CASSVEQGGTGELFF.

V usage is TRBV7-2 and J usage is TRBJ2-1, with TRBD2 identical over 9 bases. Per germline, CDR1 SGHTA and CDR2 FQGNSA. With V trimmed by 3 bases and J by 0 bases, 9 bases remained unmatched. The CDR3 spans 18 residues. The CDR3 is CASSLGLLAGRSYNEQFF. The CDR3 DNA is TGTGCCAGCAGCTTGGGCTTACTAGCGGGCCGCTCCTACAATGAGCAGTTCTTC.

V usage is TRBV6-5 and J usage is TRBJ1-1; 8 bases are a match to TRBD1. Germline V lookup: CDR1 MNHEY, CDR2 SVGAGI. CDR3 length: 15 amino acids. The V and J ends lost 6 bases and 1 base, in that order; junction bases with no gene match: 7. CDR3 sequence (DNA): TGTGCCAGCAGGACTCTCGGACAGGGGAACACTGAAGCTTTCTTT. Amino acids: CASRTLGQGNTEAFF.